Sequencing of this T cell receptor (beta chain) was carried out in a study of response to subunit inactivated influenza vaccine. General study results and limits: Authors suggested that a seasonal influenza vaccination recruits few new T cells each time.

This CDR3 region has 14 residues. The V gene lost 4 bases and the J gene lost 0 bases, with 9 bases spanning the gap. Per germline, CDR1 SGHTA and CDR2 FQGNSA. This clonotype appeared a few times. The antigen is unknown. TCRdb called the RT-PCR reads again in MiXCR, with one record for every CDR3 protein. The sample holds 500,000 to 550,000 distinct CDR3 sequences, less than 7.5% seen once. The TCR comes from a man between 50 and 75 years old who received an inactivated influenza vaccine. The rearrangement links TRBV7-2 to TRBJ1-2; D is undetermined. The material was PBMCs from blood, obtained less than 25 months after vaccination. This CDR3 is CASSSDLANYGYTF. CDR3 nucleotides: TGTGCCAGCAGCTCGGACTTAGCTAACTATGGCTACACCTTC.